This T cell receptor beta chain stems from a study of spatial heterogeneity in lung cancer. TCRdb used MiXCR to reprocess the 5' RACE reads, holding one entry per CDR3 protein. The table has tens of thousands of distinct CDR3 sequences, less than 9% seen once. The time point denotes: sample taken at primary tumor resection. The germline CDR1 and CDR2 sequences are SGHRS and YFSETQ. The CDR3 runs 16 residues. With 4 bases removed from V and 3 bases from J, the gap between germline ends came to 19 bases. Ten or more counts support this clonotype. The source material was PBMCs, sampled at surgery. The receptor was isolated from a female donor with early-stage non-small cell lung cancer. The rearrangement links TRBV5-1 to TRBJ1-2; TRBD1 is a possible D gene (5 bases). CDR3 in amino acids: CASSPWAQGLDYGYTF. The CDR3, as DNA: TGCGCCAGCAGCCCCTGGGCGCAGGGATTAGACTATGGCTACACCTTC.